The rows below give T cell receptor beta chains drawn from one sample of a study of sequential checkpoint blockade in melanoma. The method was immunoSEQ multiplex PCR; TCRdb's version includes in-frame clones alone and lacks a portion of them. This sample yields around 13,000 clones, of which around 69% are seen a single time; around 32% belongs to the top ten. Sequencing was performed on CD8+ T cells sorted from blood (inferred from file names), taken from a patient given nivolumab and ipilimumab in sequence. The receptors here all came from a human donor with melanoma. Both conserved end residues are part of each CDR3. A D gene is named only where the DNA matches it firmly. The size field is filled for only some rows; it gives once, few, many or a size class.

CDR3 DNA: TGTGCCAGCAGCTTGCCGGGACAGGGGATCACCTATGGCTACACCTTC
CDR3 protein: CASSLPGQGITYGYTF
D gene: TRBD1
J gene: TRBJ1-2
clone size: once
V gene: TRBV5-5

CDR3 DNA: TGTGCCAGCAGTTACGGAGCGGGGCCCTACGAGCAGTACTTC
CDR3 protein: CASSYGAGPYEQYF
D gene: TRBD2
J gene: TRBJ2-7
clone size: few
V gene: TRBV6-6

CDR3 DNA: TGTGCCAGCAGCCACTACAGGGGGATGGACACTGAAGCTTTCTTT
CDR3 protein: CASSHYRGMDTEAFF
D gene: TRBD1
J gene: TRBJ1-1
clone size: -
V gene: TRBV4-2

CDR3 DNA: TGCGCCAGCAGTGTAATAATCGGGGGTCCGAACACTGAAGCTTTCTTT
CDR3 protein: CASSVIIGGPNTEAFF
D gene: -
J gene: TRBJ1-1
clone size: -
V gene: TRBV10-2

CDR3 DNA: TGTGCCATCAGTGGTCTCCCTCAACAGGGGGCGCCTGGAAACACCATATATTTT
CDR3 protein: CAISGLPQQGAPGNTIYF
D gene: TRBD1
J gene: TRBJ1-3
clone size: -
V gene: TRBV10-3

CDR3 DNA: TGTGCCAGCAATTCGTGGGACAGCCCAAATGGCTACACCTTC
CDR3 protein: CASNSWDSPNGYTF
D gene: TRBD1
J gene: TRBJ1-2
clone size: -
V gene: TRBV7-9

CDR3 DNA: TGTGCCAGCAACAAAATACCGGGACAGGGCACTTCCTACGAGCAGTACTTC
CDR3 protein: CASNKIPGQGTSYEQYF
D gene: TRBD1
J gene: TRBJ2-7
clone size: -
V gene: TRBV7-9

CDR3 DNA: TGTGCCAGCAGCGTAGGGGTAGCGGCGACCGGGGAGCTGTTTTTT
CDR3 protein: CASSVGVAATGELFF
D gene: -
J gene: TRBJ2-2
clone size: -
V gene: TRBV9

CDR3 DNA: TGCAGCGGTTTCGGGGAGACCCAGTACTTC
CDR3 protein: CSGFGETQYF
D gene: -
J gene: TRBJ2-5
clone size: -
V gene: TRBV29-1

CDR3 DNA: TGTGCCAGCAGCGGACTCGGGACAGGGAGGGACGAGCAGTACTTC
CDR3 protein: CASSGLGTGRDEQYF
D gene: TRBD1
J gene: TRBJ2-7
clone size: -
V gene: TRBV7-2

CDR3 DNA: TGTGCCAGCAGCGTAGCTCTAGGCAGAGGCTACACCTTC
CDR3 protein: CASSVALGRGYTF
D gene: -
J gene: TRBJ1-2
clone size: -
V gene: TRBV9

CDR3 DNA: TGTGCCAGTAGTATAGTCACAGGACAGGCCCTCAATGAGCAGTTCTTC
CDR3 protein: CASSIVTGQALNEQFF
D gene: TRBD1
J gene: TRBJ2-1
clone size: -
V gene: TRBV19

CDR3 DNA: TGTGCCAGTTTGGACGGGGGAGCCAAAAACATTCAGTACTTC
CDR3 protein: CASLDGGAKNIQYF
D gene: -
J gene: TRBJ2-4
clone size: -
V gene: TRBV19

CDR3 DNA: TGTGCCAGCAGCTCCGAAGAGGACACTAACTACGAGCAGTACTTC
CDR3 protein: CASSSEEDTNYEQYF
D gene: -
J gene: TRBJ2-7
clone size: -
V gene: TRBV7-9

CDR3 DNA: TGTGCCAGCAGCCAAGATGAGGCTATTCCCTACGAGCAGTACTTC
CDR3 protein: CASSQDEAIPYEQYF
D gene: -
J gene: TRBJ2-7
clone size: -
V gene: TRBV14

CDR3 DNA: TGTGCCAGCAGTAAACAGGGGTCTAAGCCCTACGAGCAGTACTTC
CDR3 protein: CASSKQGSKPYEQYF
D gene: TRBD1
J gene: TRBJ2-7
clone size: -
V gene: TRBV27

CDR3 DNA: TGTGCCAGCAGCGCGTCTCGGGACAGGGGGACGTACGAGCAGTACTTC
CDR3 protein: CASSASRDRGTYEQYF
D gene: TRBD1
J gene: TRBJ2-7
clone size: few
V gene: TRBV9

CDR3 DNA: TGCGCCAGCAGAACCGGGACTAGCGAATACACAGATACGCAGTATTTT
CDR3 protein: CASRTGTSEYTDTQYF
D gene: TRBD2
J gene: TRBJ2-3
clone size: once
V gene: TRBV4-1

CDR3 DNA: TGTGCCAGCAGCCCCTACAGGGCGGGGAACACTGAAGCTTTCTTT
CDR3 protein: CASSPYRAGNTEAFF
D gene: -
J gene: TRBJ1-1
clone size: -
V gene: TRBV7-8

CDR3 DNA: TGTGCTAGTGGCCCGATCGGGGTCGGAGGTCGAGAGACCCAGTACTTC
CDR3 protein: CASGPIGVGGRETQYF
D gene: -
J gene: TRBJ2-5
clone size: -
V gene: TRBV12-5

CDR3 DNA: TGTGCCAGCAGCTTAAATGGGGGCGGCCATTCACCCCTCCACTTT
CDR3 protein: CASSLNGGGHSPLHF
D gene: -
J gene: TRBJ1-6
clone size: -
V gene: TRBV7-3

CDR3 DNA: TGTGCCAGCAGTGAAGCGAGGGACTACGAGCAGTACTTC
CDR3 protein: CASSEARDYEQYF
D gene: -
J gene: TRBJ2-7
clone size: -
V gene: TRBV2

CDR3 DNA: TGTGCCAGCAGTGACAGGCCCAGCAATCAGCCCCAGCATTTT
CDR3 protein: CASSDRPSNQPQHF
D gene: -
J gene: TRBJ1-5
clone size: -
V gene: TRBV6-1

CDR3 DNA: TGCAGCTCTAGATCAGGGTCGCGGACTGAAGCTTTCTTT
CDR3 protein: CSSRSGSRTEAFF
D gene: -
J gene: TRBJ1-1
clone size: few
V gene: TRBV29-1

CDR3 DNA: TGTGCCAGCAACGGGTGGGCGGGAGGCACCGGGGAGCTGTTTTTT
CDR3 protein: CASNGWAGGTGELFF
D gene: TRBD2
J gene: TRBJ2-2
clone size: -
V gene: TRBV9

CDR3 DNA: TGTGCCAGCAGCTTAACCGGGACTTACTACAATGAGCAGTTCTTC
CDR3 protein: CASSLTGTYYNEQFF
D gene: -
J gene: TRBJ2-1
clone size: -
V gene: TRBV7-9

CDR3 DNA: TGTGCCACCAGCAGGGACAGGGGAAACACCATATATTTT
CDR3 protein: CATSRDRGNTIYF
D gene: TRBD1
J gene: TRBJ1-3
clone size: -
V gene: TRBV15

CDR3 DNA: TGTGCCAGTTCGGACAGGTACAATGAGCAGTTCTTC
CDR3 protein: CASSDRYNEQFF
D gene: TRBD1
J gene: TRBJ2-1
clone size: -
V gene: TRBV7-9

CDR3 DNA: TGTGCCAGCAGGGGGACTAGATCCTACGAGCAGTACTTC
CDR3 protein: CASRGTRSYEQYF
D gene: TRBD2
J gene: TRBJ2-7
clone size: -
V gene: TRBV7-2

CDR3 DNA: TGTGCCTGGAGTGCGGGGGCGAACACCGGGGAGCTGTTTTTT
CDR3 protein: CAWSAGANTGELFF
D gene: -
J gene: TRBJ2-2
clone size: -
V gene: TRBV30

CDR3 DNA: TGTGCCAGCAGCTTAGGGAAGGGTGGGAGATACGAGCAGTACTTC
CDR3 protein: CASSLGKGGRYEQYF
D gene: -
J gene: TRBJ2-7
clone size: -
V gene: TRBV7-6

CDR3 DNA: TGTGCCAGCAGAGAAACAGGGGGCCCTAATGAAAAACTGTTTTTT
CDR3 protein: CASRETGGPNEKLFF
D gene: TRBD1
J gene: TRBJ1-4
clone size: -
V gene: TRBV6-1

CDR3 DNA: TGTGCCAGCAGGCTCCAGGTAGGGAGGGCCTACGAGCAGTACTTC
CDR3 protein: CASRLQVGRAYEQYF
D gene: TRBD2
J gene: TRBJ2-7
clone size: -
V gene: TRBV11-2

CDR3 DNA: TGTGCCAGCAGTTTAGGTCCGACAGGGGGAACTGAAGCTTTCTTT
CDR3 protein: CASSLGPTGGTEAFF
D gene: TRBD1
J gene: TRBJ1-1
clone size: -
V gene: TRBV27

CDR3 DNA: TGTGCCAGCAGGGCCCTTAGGGGACAGGGGAGACGAGATGAAGCTTTCTTT
CDR3 protein: CASRALRGQGRRDEAFF
D gene: TRBD1
J gene: TRBJ1-1
clone size: -
V gene: TRBV28

CDR3 DNA: TGTGCCACCCTTGACAGGGGCCCTGACTTTAATGAAAAACTGTTTTTT
CDR3 protein: CATLDRGPDFNEKLFF
D gene: TRBD1
J gene: TRBJ1-4
clone size: -
V gene: TRBV15

CDR3 DNA: TGTGCCAGCAGCTTGGGGGGGGGACCCTACGAGCAGTACTTC
CDR3 protein: CASSLGGGPYEQYF
D gene: TRBD2
J gene: TRBJ2-7
clone size: few
V gene: TRBV7-9

CDR3 DNA: TGTGCCAGCAGTCCGACCAGGGGGTACGAGCAGTACTTC
CDR3 protein: CASSPTRGYEQYF
D gene: TRBD1
J gene: TRBJ2-7
clone size: -
V gene: TRBV25-1

CDR3 DNA: TGTGCCAGCAGTGCAGACAGGGGGTCAAATGAAAAACTGTTTTTT
CDR3 protein: CASSADRGSNEKLFF
D gene: TRBD1
J gene: TRBJ1-4
clone size: -
V gene: TRBV25-1

CDR3 DNA: TGTGCCAGCAGTCCTCCTGAGAGGCACGCAGATACGCAGTATTTT
CDR3 protein: CASSPPERHADTQYF
D gene: -
J gene: TRBJ2-3
clone size: -
V gene: TRBV7-9

CDR3 DNA: TGTGCCAGCAGCCCTTGGGACTACAGGGAGGATGGCTACACCTTC
CDR3 protein: CASSPWDYREDGYTF
D gene: -
J gene: TRBJ1-2
clone size: -
V gene: TRBV7-8

CDR3 DNA: TGTGCCAGCAGCAGTACCGGGACAGGGCCGAATCAGCCCCAGCATTTT
CDR3 protein: CASSSTGTGPNQPQHF
D gene: -
J gene: TRBJ1-5
clone size: few
V gene: TRBV21-1

CDR3 DNA: TGTGCCAGCAGTTTATCTCTTGGGGACAGGGAACCATACGAGCAGTACTTC
CDR3 protein: CASSLSLGDREPYEQYF
D gene: TRBD1
J gene: TRBJ2-7
clone size: -
V gene: TRBV27

CDR3 DNA: TGTGCCAGCAGCGAGGGGGGGGAAACCTACGAGCAGTACTTC
CDR3 protein: CASSEGGETYEQYF
D gene: -
J gene: TRBJ2-7
clone size: -
V gene: TRBV7-6

CDR3 DNA: TGTGCCAGCAGCTTAAGGGAGTACGAGCAGTACTTC
CDR3 protein: CASSLREYEQYF
D gene: -
J gene: TRBJ2-7
clone size: -
V gene: TRBV7-2

CDR3 DNA: TGCGCCAGCAGCCCTGGACATGGTAGCTCCTACGAGCAGTACTTC
CDR3 protein: CASSPGHGSSYEQYF
D gene: -
J gene: TRBJ2-7
clone size: -
V gene: TRBV5-1

CDR3 DNA: TGCGCCAGCAGCTTGGGTCGCACTGAAGCTTTCTTT
CDR3 protein: CASSLGRTEAFF
D gene: -
J gene: TRBJ1-1
clone size: once
V gene: TRBV5-1